This record covers a single TCR beta chain. Germline lookup yields CDR1 SGHDT and CDR2 YYEEEE. This CDR3 is 12 amino acids long. The data originate from a study of blood T cells in healthy people across ages. The second PCR ran about 7 to 12 cycles with a sample-barcoded 5' primer and J-beta primers. Each CDR3 protein gets one entry after TCRdb re-called the 5' RACE reads with MiXCR. This table has about a million distinct CDR3 sequences, 45% to 60% appearing once. The source material was blood. This TCR was sampled from a woman between 55 and 75 years old in good health. The J gene is TRBJ2-7, the V gene TRBV5-6; tentatively, D is TRBD2 (5 bases). The DNA matches TRBJ2-5 better at its end, which makes the J call doubtful. For the CDR3, the DNA is TGTGCCAGCAGCTTCGGGGTGGGGACCCAGTACTTC. Protein: CASSFGVGTQYF.